These T cell receptor beta chains were read from a single sample in a study of T-cell reconstitution after alpha-beta-depleted transplantation in children. TCRdb fed the PCR reads into MiXCR, producing one record per CDR3 protein. The sample yields some 200,000 distinct CDR3 sequences, less than 15% seen once. The sequencing here drew on PBMCs from the stem cell graft donor, taken from the stem cell graft. The receptor set was obtained from a human donor who donated a stem cell graft to a child with acute lymphoblastic leukemia. Both conserved end residues are part of each CDR3. A D gene is named only where the DNA matches it firmly. Rows give clone size only sometimes, using once, few, many, or a class for an expanded clone.

size | D | J | V | CDR3 | DNA
many | TRBD2 | TRBJ2-4 | TRBV20-1 | CSASPRTSGSRSVDIQYF | TGCAGTGCTAGTCCACGGACTAGCGGGAGTCGATCGGTAGACATTCAGTACTTC
many | - | TRBJ2-1 | TRBV7-2 | CASSSATRSQYNEQFF | TGTGCCAGCAGCTCCGCGACTAGGTCCCAATACAATGAGCAGTTCTTC
many | TRBD1 | TRBJ1-2 | TRBV5-1 | CASSKEGQGHYGYTF | TGCGCCAGCAGCAAAGAAGGACAGGGACACTATGGCTACACCTTC
many | TRBD2 | TRBJ2-3 | TRBV12-3/TRBV12-4 | CASGHGTSATDTQYF | TGTGCCAGCGGACACGGGACTAGCGCCACAGATACGCAGTATTTT
many | - | TRBJ2-1 | TRBV6-1 | CARKTRKRLNEQFF | TGTGCCCGAAAGACCAGAAAGCGCCTCAATGAGCAGTTCTTC
many | - | TRBJ2-3 | TRBV12-3/TRBV12-4 | CASSRRMDSTDTQYF | TGTGCCAGCAGCAGGAGAATGGATAGCACAGATACGCAGTATTTT
many | TRBD2 | TRBJ2-5 | TRBV7-8 | CASSARTSGETQYF | TGTGCCAGCAGCGCGAGGACTAGCGGGGAGACCCAGTACTTC
- | - | TRBJ2-5 | TRBV5-1 | CASRVGNSAETQYF | TGCGCCAGCAGAGTGGGGAACTCTGCGGAGACCCAGTACTTC
few | - | TRBJ1-3 | TRBV12-3/TRBV12-4 | CASSPQGYFGNTIYF | TGTGCCAGCAGTCCACAGGGTTATTTTGGAAACACCATATATTTT
many | - | TRBJ1-4 | TRBV5-5 | CASSFSTATNEKLFF | TGTGCCAGCAGCTTTTCGACAGCAACTAATGAAAAACTGTTTTTT
few | TRBD2 | TRBJ2-7 | TRBV29-1 | CSVTSAGVTYEQYF | TGCAGCGTTACTTCAGCGGGAGTAACCTACGAGCAGTACTTC
- | TRBD2 | TRBJ2-4 | TRBV18 | CASSPRLAGGNIQYF | TGTGCCAGCTCACCGAGGCTAGCGGGAGGAAACATTCAGTACTTC
many | - | TRBJ2-3 | TRBV10-2 | CASSLWEAFTDTQYF | TGCGCCAGCAGTCTATGGGAGGCTTTCACAGATACGCAGTATTTT
many | - | TRBJ2-7 | TRBV20-1 | CSARPRPLSYEQYF | TGCAGTGCTAGACCTCGGCCCTTATCCTACGAGCAGTACTTC
many | - | TRBJ1-6 | TRBV28 | CASSSALGRHSPLHF | TGTGCCAGCAGTTCCGCTTTGGGCAGGCATTCACCCCTCCACTTT
many | - | TRBJ2-2 | TRBV5-1 | CASSLDTVTANTGELFF | TGCGCCAGCAGCTTGGATACGGTAACCGCGAACACCGGGGAGCTGTTTTTT
many | - | TRBJ2-1 | TRBV7-8 | CASSHSSLGNEQFF | TGTGCCAGCAGCCACTCGAGCCTTGGGAATGAGCAGTTCTTC
many | - | TRBJ1-2 | TRBV4-2 | CASSQAASYGYTF | TGTGCCAGCAGCCAAGCCGCGAGTTATGGCTACACCTTC
many | TRBD1 | TRBJ2-5 | TRBV28 | CASSLLWGQSRTQYF | TGTGCCAGCAGTTTACTATGGGGACAGTCCCGGACCCAGTACTTC
many | - | TRBJ2-1 | TRBV11-2 | CASSLSVGVYNEQFF | TGTGCCAGCAGCTTATCGGTGGGGGTCTACAATGAGCAGTTCTTC
many | TRBD1 | TRBJ2-3 | TRBV20-1 | CSAGTGSFTDTQYF | TGCAGTGCTGGGACAGGGTCGTTCACAGATACGCAGTATTTT
many | - | TRBJ2-3 | TRBV4-2 | CASSQVGRSDTDTQYF | TGTGCCAGCAGCCAAGTTGGGCGGAGCGACACAGATACGCAGTATTTT
many | - | TRBJ1-1 | TRBV5-1 | CASSLDGGITEAFF | TGCGCCAGCAGCTTGGATGGGGGTATCACTGAAGCTTTCTTT
many | - | TRBJ1-5 | TRBV24-1 | CATSVNGVSNQPQHF | TGTGCCACCAGTGTTAATGGGGTCAGCAATCAGCCCCAGCATTTT
many | TRBD2 | TRBJ2-3 | TRBV28 | CASSSLQAGGDTQYF | TGTGCCAGCAGTTCCCTACAGGCGGGAGGGGATACGCAGTATTTT
few | TRBD2 | TRBJ2-2 | TRBV11-2 | CASSFVAGVNTGELFF | TGTGCCAGCAGCTTTGTAGCGGGAGTAAATACCGGGGAGCTGTTTTTT
once | - | TRBJ2-3 | TRBV5-1 | CASSFRDSNTDTQYF | TGCGCCAGCAGCTTCCGGGACTCCAACACAGATACGCAGTATTTT
many | - | TRBJ2-1 | TRBV28 | CASSLLGNEQFF | TGTGCCAGCAGTTTACTGGGTAATGAGCAGTTCTTC
few | - | TRBJ2-1 | TRBV11-2 | CASSSIRGTGNEQFF | TGTGCCAGCAGCTCAATTCGCGGGACCGGCAATGAGCAGTTCTTC
few | - | TRBJ2-4 | TRBV11-2 | CASSLDGVAKNIQYF | TGTGCCAGCAGCTTAGACGGGGTGGCCAAAAACATTCAGTACTTC
many | TRBD2 | TRBJ2-3 | TRBV10-3 | CATRGGSGPDTQYF | TGTGCCACAAGGGGAGGGAGTGGCCCAGATACGCAGTATTTT
- | TRBD2 | TRBJ2-5 | TRBV5-1 | CASSLRPTSGAQETQYF | TGCGCCAGCAGCTTGCGCCCTACTAGCGGAGCTCAAGAGACCCAGTACTTC
many | - | TRBJ2-2 | TRBV24-1 | CATSGSGSPTGRAGELFF | TGTGCCACCAGTGGGTCCGGGTCCCCGACAGGGAGGGCCGGGGAGCTGTTTTTT
many | - | TRBJ1-5 | TRBV7-9 | CASSQGGNQPQHF | TGTGCCAGCAGCCAGGGTGGCAATCAGCCCCAGCATTTT
few | - | TRBJ1-5 | TRBV2 | CASRREGQSNQPQHF | TGTGCCAGCAGGAGGGAGGGGCAGAGCAATCAGCCCCAGCATTTT
few | - | TRBJ1-1 | TRBV7-2 | CASSKGRLEAFF | TGTGCCAGCAGCAAAGGACGGTTAGAAGCTTTCTTT
- | - | TRBJ2-1 | TRBV5-4 | CASSQAGTGNEQFF | TGTGCCAGCAGCCAAGCCGGGACCGGGAATGAGCAGTTCTTC
many | - | TRBJ2-4 | TRBV12-3/TRBV12-4 | CASSFARAKNIQYF | TGTGCCAGCAGTTTCGCCCGAGCCAAAAACATTCAGTACTTC
many | TRBD2 | TRBJ2-3 | TRBV5-1 | CASSLVAGERDTQYF | TGCGCCAGCAGCTTGGTCGCGGGAGAGAGAGATACGCAGTATTTT
many | - | TRBJ1-1 | TRBV10-3 | CATRDSMNTEAFF | TGTGCCACCAGAGACAGTATGAACACTGAAGCTTTCTTT
many | TRBD1 | TRBJ1-6 | TRBV5-1 | CASSLRQGNSPLHF | TGCGCCAGCAGCCTACGACAGGGGAATTCACCCCTCCACTTT
- | - | TRBJ2-5 | TRBV7-9 | CASSIATRWRETQYF | TGTGCCAGCAGCATAGCGACCCGGTGGAGAGAGACCCAGTACTTC
- | TRBD2 | TRBJ2-7 | TRBV7-8 | CASSPLAGGPSYEQYF | TGTGCCAGCAGCCCTTTAGCGGGAGGGCCCTCCTACGAGCAGTACTTC
many | - | TRBJ1-2 | TRBV11-2 | CASSSEMGLYGYTF | TGTGCCAGCAGCTCGGAGATGGGGCTGTATGGCTACACCTTC
many | TRBD1 | TRBJ1-2 | TRBV5-5 | CASSVQGAGSYGYTF | TGTGCCAGCAGCGTACAGGGGGCGGGTAGCTATGGCTACACCTTC